This note documents a single T cell receptor (beta chain) sequence. The assay was immunoSEQ multiplex PCR, and TCRdb's table has in-frame clones only and misses some. The sample holds roughly 67,000 clones, approximately 81% seen once. CDR3 length equals 15 residues. Trimming shortened V by 1 base and J by 7 bases, and 16 bases separated the two germline ends. The germline CDR1 and CDR2 sequences are KGHSH and LQKENI. The data stem from a study of blood T cell repertoires in COVID-19. This rearrangement joins TRBV18 to TRBJ2-5, with D maybe TRBD2 (6 bases). This TCR was sampled from a man in his fifties or sixties with active COVID-19. Sample: peripheral blood. The CDR3: CASSPQDYRTGTQYF. CDR3 DNA sequence: TGTGCCAGCTCACCACAGGACTACCGGACGGGGACCCAGTACTTC.